This TCR beta chain was documented in a study of graft-versus-host responses after intestinal transplantation (TCRdb year 2021). Context from the whole study: Multivisceral, liver-intestinal, or isolated intestinal transplants were received by the recipients. The cohort enrolled about two dozen intestinal transplant recipients including one retransplant, and a few patients lacking pretransplant specimens were excluded. After intestinal transplantation, graft-versus-host and host-versus-graft alloreactive T cell clones in the graft, circulation and bone marrow were tracked using bulk TCR-beta CDR3 sequencing. A peak of at least 4% donor T cells among recipient peripheral blood mononuclear cells was the definition used for donor T cell macrochimerism. Alloreactive clones were identified by sequencing pre-transplant mixed lymphocyte reaction products and comparing these products with unstimulated pre-transplant donor and recipient T cells. All recipients received anti-thymocyte globulin induction followed by maintenance tacrolimus and steroids for approximately 3 years. Samples from three later patients were sequenced in-house on an Illumina MiSeq with MiXCR processing rather than by the commercial service.

Receptor libraries were prepared by the immunoSEQ multiplex PCR assay. For most patients, genomic DNA was subjected to high-throughput TCR-beta CDR3 sequencing by Adaptive Biotechnologies. For the original study's pipeline: Adaptive's ImmunoSEQ software supplied the TCR sequencing data for 15 to 20 patients, while MiXCR and VDJtools were used to process a few other patients. CDR3 nucleotide sequences shared between donor and recipient were removed because their origin could not be assigned. To be classed as alloreactive, a clone needed at least 2-fold expansion over unstimulated cells and a minimum CFSE-low frequency of 0.002% (template counts) or 0.001% (read counts). A clone was considered mappable if detected in the sequenced pre-transplant spleen, lymph node, or MLR CFSE-low populations of the donor or recipient. The cumulative frequency of alloreactive clones was calculated as a percentage of all sequences, weighted by copy number. Sourced from immuneACCESS, this table was stored by TCRdb with only in-frame sequences that have V and J called. A share of the clones is absent; for the studies checked, an unresolved V gene accounts for under half, and the remainder has no known explanation. That table gives V, J and clone size, and the DNA gave D and trimming. The sample table lists some 39,000 clones, roughly 93% of them with a count of one. Less than 4.5% of the sample lies in the top ten.

Blood samples were collected up to 4 times in the first month after transplant and then at least monthly when available. In regard to this clone: Its antigen is currently not known. No quality values exist for individual bases; no much larger clone is one base distant.

The full study reports these points: Early after transplant, declines in HvG clones were associated with peak levels of circulating GvH clones. High GvH to HvG T cell clonal ratios were observed in the allografts of patients with donor T cell macrochimerism. Conclusions were limited by the relatively low number and heterogeneity of intestinal transplant patients. GvH clones were detected in recipient bone marrow, and some of these GvH clones were observed earlier in ileal mucosa or blood, consistent with an intestinal mucosal origin.

At the junction V is shortened by 5 bases and J by 7 bases, with 14 bases in between. Taken from cysteine to phenylalanine, the CDR3 has 13 residues. Just the 39-base CDR3 DNA is kept, in frame starting at base 1. According to the germline V gene (reference sequence), CDR1 reads SEHNR and CDR2 reads FQNEAQ. Specimen: PBMCs, collected 734 days after intestinal transplantation. The chain uses TRBV7-9 and TRBJ1-2; TRBD1 is perhaps the D gene, given 6 matching bases. The source is a human patient who received an intestinal transplant, so some T cells may come from the graft donor. The bases read TGTGCCAGCAGCGGGATGGCAGGGGCTGGCTACACCTTC. It specifies CASSGMAGAGYTF.